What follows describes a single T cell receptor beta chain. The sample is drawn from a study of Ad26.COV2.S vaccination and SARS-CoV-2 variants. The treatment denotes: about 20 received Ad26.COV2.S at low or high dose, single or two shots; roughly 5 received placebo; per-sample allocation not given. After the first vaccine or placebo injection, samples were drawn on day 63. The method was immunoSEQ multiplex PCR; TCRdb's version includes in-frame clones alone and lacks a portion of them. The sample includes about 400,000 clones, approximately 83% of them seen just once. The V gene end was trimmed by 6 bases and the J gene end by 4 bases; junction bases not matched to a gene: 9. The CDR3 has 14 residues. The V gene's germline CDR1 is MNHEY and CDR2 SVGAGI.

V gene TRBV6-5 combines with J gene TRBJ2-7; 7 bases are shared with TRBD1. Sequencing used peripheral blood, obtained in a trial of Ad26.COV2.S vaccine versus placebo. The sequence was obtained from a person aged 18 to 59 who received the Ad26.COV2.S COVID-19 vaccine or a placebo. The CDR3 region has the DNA TGTGCCAGCAGCCCGACAGGGACGGATTACGAGCAGTACTTC. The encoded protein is CASSPTGTDYEQYF.